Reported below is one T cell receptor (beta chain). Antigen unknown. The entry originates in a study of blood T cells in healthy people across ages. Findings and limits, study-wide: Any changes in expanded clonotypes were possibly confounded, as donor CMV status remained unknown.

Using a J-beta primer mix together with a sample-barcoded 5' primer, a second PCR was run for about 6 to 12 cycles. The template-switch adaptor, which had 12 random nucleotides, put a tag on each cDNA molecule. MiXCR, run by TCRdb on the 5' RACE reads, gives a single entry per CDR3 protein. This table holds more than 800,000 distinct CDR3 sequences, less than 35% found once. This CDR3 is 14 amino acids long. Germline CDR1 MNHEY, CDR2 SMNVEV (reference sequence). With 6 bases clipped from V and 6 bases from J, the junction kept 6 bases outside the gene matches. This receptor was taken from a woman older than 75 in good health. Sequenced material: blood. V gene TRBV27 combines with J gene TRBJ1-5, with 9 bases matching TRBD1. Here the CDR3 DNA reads TGTGCCAGCAGAAGACAGGGGGGTAGTCAGCCCCAGCATTTT. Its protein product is CASRRQGGSQPQHF.